Each of the 9 T cell receptor beta chains below was sequenced from the same sample in a study of blood T cell repertoires in COVID-19. Method: immunoSEQ multiplex PCR; TCRdb's copy keeps in-frame clones and lacks some. The sample shows around 180,000 clones, under 85% of them seen only once. The sequenced sample was peripheral blood. The receptors were sampled from a man between 60 and 75 years old with active or convalescent COVID-19.

J is TRBJ2-7 and V is TRBV3-1 (or the pseudogene TRBV3-2); the D gene is possibly TRBD2 (6 bases). Germline values: CDR1 LGHDT, CDR2 YNNKEL (reference sequence). Trimming removed 4 bases from V and 7 bases from J, with 17 bases in between. The CDR3 totals 14 residues. This CDR3 is CASSPLATAGEQYF. Written as DNA, the CDR3 is TGTGCCAGCAGCCCCCTAGCGACCGCGGGGGAGCAGTACTTC.

The chain carries TRBV5-6 and TRBJ2-6; D not resolved. The CDR3 runs 15 residues. The V gene's germline CDR1 is SGHDT and CDR2 YYEEEE. V was cut by 2 bases and J by 4 bases, with 10 bases left in between. CDR3 residues: CASSLSGWGANVLTF. The DNA of the CDR3 is TGTGCCAGCAGCTTATCCGGGTGGGGGGCCAACGTCCTGACTTTC.

The V gene is TRBV3-1 (or the pseudogene TRBV3-2), the J gene TRBJ1-1; D gene uncertain. The CDR3 spans 11 residues. V was trimmed by 3 bases and J by 8 bases, leaving 7 bases between them. The germline CDR1 and CDR2 sequences are LGHDT and YNNKEL (reference sequence). The chain's CDR3 is CASSQTEEAFF. DNA for the CDR3: TGTGCCAGCAGCCAGACGGAGGAAGCTTTCTTT.

The chain is built from TRBV7-3 and TRBJ2-7; 10 bases match TRBD1. Germline V gene sequence: CDR1 SGHTA, CDR2 FQGTGA. The trim removed 4 bases at V and 3 bases at J, leaving 3 bases unmatched. CDR3 size: 14 residues. In DNA form, the CDR3 reads TGTGCCAGCAGCTACGGACAGGGGGGCTACGAGCAGTACTTC. This sequence encodes CASSYGQGGYEQYF.

The chain recombines TRBV6-5 with TRBJ1-1; no firm D call. From germline, CDR1 is MNHEY and CDR2 SVGAGI. The CDR3 sequence is 14 residues long. The germline V and J ends were trimmed by 7 bases and 0 bases, with 12 bases remaining between them. The CDR3 DNA follows: TGTGCCAGCACCAAAGATCGAGTGAACACTGAAGCTTTCTTT. Translated, it gives CASTKDRVNTEAFF.

The genes are TRBV3-1 (or the pseudogene TRBV3-2) and TRBJ2-2; TRBD1 aligns across 7 bases. V shed 1 base, J shed 5 bases, and the junction held 7 bases outside the gene matches. This CDR3 has 16 residues. Germline lookup yields CDR1 LGHDT and CDR2 YNNKEL (reference sequence). The CDR3 loop is CASSQVRGGETGELFF. The CDR3 nucleotides are TGTGCCAGCAGCCAAGTACGAGGGGGCGAGACCGGGGAGCTGTTTTTT.

This clone was seen a few times. This rearrangement joins TRBV7-2 to TRBJ2-1; 8 bases align to TRBD2. The V and J ends lost 1 base and 5 bases, in that order; junction bases with no gene match: 4. From germline, CDR1 is SGHTA and CDR2 FQGNSA. CDR3 length: 15 residues. The CDR3 bases are TGTGCCAGCAGCTTAGGCGGGAGGTACGACAATGAGCAGTTCTTC. It codes for CASSLGGRYDNEQFF.

The genes are TRBV14 and TRBJ1-1; 8 bases align to TRBD1. Trimming took 4 bases from V and 2 from J; bases not matched to a gene: 6. Germline V gene lookup returns CDR1 SGHDN and CDR2 FVKESK. CDR3 length equals 15 residues. The CDR3 reads CASSRRGQGNTEAFF. As DNA, the CDR3 is TGTGCCAGCAGCCGCCGAGGACAGGGTAACACTGAAGCTTTCTTT.

V usage is TRBV5-1 and J usage is TRBJ2-5; 11 bases fit TRBD1. Trimming at V came to 4 bases and at J to 7 bases, leaving 9 bases not matched to a gene. This CDR3 is 15 amino acids long. Looked up from germline, CDR1 is SGHRS and CDR2 is YFSETQ. The CDR3 spells CASSTGTGGYVTQYF. The CDR3, as DNA: TGCGCCAGCAGCACAGGGACAGGGGGGTACGTGACCCAGTACTTC. The full variable domain, rest sourced from reference TRBV5-1 and TRBJ2-5, is KAGVTQTPRYLIKTRGQQVTLSCSPISGHRSVSWYQQTPGQGLQFLFEYFSETQRNKGNFPGRFSGRQFSNSRSEMNVSTLELGDSALYLCASSTGTGGYVTQYFGPGTRLLVL.